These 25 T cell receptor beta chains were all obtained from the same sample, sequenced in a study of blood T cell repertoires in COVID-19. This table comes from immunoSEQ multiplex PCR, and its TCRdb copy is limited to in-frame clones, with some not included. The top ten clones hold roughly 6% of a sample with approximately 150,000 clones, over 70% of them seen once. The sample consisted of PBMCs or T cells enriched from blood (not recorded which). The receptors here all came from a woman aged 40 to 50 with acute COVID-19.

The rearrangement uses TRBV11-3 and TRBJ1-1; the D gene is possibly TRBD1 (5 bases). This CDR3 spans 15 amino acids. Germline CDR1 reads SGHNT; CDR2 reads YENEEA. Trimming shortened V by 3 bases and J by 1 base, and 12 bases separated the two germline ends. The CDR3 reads CASSLGGLRNTEAFF. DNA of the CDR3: TGTGCCAGCAGCTTGGGGGGACTGAGGAACACTGAAGCTTTCTTT.

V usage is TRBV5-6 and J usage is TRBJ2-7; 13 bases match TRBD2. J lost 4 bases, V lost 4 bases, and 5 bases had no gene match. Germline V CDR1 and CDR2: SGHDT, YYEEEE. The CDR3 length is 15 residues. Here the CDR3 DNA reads TGTGCCAGCAGCCCCCGGACTAGCGGGAGTTACGAGCAGTACTTC. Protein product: CASSPRTSGSYEQYF.

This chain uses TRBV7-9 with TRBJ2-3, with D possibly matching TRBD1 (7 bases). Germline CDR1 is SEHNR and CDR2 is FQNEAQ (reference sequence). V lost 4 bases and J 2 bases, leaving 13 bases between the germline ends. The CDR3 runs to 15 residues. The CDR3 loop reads CASSSFRGVTDTQYF. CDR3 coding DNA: TGTGCCAGCAGCTCCTTCAGGGGGGTCACAGATACGCAGTATTTT.

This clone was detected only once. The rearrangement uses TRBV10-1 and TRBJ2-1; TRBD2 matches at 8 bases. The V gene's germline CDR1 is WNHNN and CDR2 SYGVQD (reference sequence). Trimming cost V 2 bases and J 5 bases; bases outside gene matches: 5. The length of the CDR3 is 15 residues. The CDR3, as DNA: TGCGCCAGCAGTGAGGTACGGGAGGGGAACAATGAGCAGTTCTTC. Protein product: CASSEVREGNNEQFF.

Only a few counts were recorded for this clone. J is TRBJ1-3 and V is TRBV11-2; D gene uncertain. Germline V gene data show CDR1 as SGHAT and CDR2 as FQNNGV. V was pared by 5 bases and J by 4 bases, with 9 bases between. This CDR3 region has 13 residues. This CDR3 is CASSPLGGNTIYF. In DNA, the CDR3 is TGTGCCAGCAGCCCGTTGGGCGGAAACACCATATATTTT. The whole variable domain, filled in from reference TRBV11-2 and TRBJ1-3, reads EAGVAQSPRYKIIEKRQSVAFWCNPISGHATLYWYQQILGQGPKLLIQFQNNGVVDDSQLPKDRFSAERLKGVDSTLKIQPAKLEDSAVYLCASSPLGGNTIYFGEGSWLTVV.

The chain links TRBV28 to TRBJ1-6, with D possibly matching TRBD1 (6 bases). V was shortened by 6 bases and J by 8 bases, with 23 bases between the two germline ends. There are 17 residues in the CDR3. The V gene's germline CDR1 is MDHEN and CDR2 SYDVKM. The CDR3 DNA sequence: TGTGCCAGCAGATTAACCCGGACAGTCCGAGGAGATTCACCCCTCCACTTT. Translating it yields CASRLTRTVRGDSPLHF. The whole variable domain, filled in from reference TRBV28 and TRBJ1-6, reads DVKVTQSSRYLVKRTGEKVFLECVQDMDHENMFWYRQDPGLGLRLIYFSYDVKMKEKGDIPEGYSVSREKKERFSLILESASTNQTSMYLCASRLTRTVRGDSPLHFGNGTRLTVT.

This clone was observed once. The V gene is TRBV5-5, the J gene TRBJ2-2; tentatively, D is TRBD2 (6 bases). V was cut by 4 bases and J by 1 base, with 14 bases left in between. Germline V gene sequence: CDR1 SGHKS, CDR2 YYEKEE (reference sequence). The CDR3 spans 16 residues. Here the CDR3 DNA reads TGTGCCAGCAGCCTGGAGGGACTTTTGAACACCGGGGAGCTGTTTTTT. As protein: CASSLEGLLNTGELFF.

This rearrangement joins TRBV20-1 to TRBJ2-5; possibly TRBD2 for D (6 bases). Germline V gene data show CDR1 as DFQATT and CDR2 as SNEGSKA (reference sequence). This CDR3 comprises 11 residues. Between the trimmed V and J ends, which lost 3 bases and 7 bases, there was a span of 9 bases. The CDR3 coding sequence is TGCAGTGCTAGGGAGGGTGTGACCCAGTACTTC. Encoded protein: CSAREGVTQYF.

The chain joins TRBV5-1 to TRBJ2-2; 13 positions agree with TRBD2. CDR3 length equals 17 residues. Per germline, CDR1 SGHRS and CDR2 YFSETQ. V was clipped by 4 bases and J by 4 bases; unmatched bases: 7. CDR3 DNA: TGCGCCAGCAGCCCTAGGACTAGCGGGAGTTTCACCGGGGAGCTGTTTTTT. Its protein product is CASSPRTSGSFTGELFF.

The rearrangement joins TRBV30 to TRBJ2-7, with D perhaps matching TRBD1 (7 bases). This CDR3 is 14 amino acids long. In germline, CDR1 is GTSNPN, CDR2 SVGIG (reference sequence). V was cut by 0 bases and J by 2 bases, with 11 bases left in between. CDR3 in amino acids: CAWSVAGGTYEQYF. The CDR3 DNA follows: TGTGCCTGGAGTGTGGCAGGGGGGACCTACGAGCAGTACTTC. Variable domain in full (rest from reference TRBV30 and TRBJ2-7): SQTIHQWPATLVQPVGSPLSLECTVEGTSNPNLYWYRQAAGRGLQLLFYSVGIGQISSEVPQNLSASRPQDRQFILSSKKLLLSDSGFYLCAWSVAGGTYEQYFGPGTRLTVT.

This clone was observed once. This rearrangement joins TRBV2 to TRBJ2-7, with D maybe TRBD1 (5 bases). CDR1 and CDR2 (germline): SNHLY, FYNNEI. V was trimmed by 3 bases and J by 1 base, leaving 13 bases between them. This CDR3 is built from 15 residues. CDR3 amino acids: CASSDGQGFSYEQYF. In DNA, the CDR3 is TGTGCCAGCAGTGATGGGCAGGGATTTTCCTACGAGCAGTACTTC.

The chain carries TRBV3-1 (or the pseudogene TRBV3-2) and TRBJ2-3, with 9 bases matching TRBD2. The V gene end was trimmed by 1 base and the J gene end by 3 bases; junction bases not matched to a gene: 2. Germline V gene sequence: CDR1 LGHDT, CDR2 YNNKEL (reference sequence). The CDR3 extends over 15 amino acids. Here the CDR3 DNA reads TGTGCCAGCAGCCAAGGAGCGGGAGGAACAGATACGCAGTATTTT. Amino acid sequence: CASSQGAGGTDTQYF.

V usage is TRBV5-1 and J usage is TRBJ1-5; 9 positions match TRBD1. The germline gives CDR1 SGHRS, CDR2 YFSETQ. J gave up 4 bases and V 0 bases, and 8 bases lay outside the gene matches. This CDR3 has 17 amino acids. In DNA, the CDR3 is TGCGCCAGCAGCTTGGTTACATTGGGGACAGGGAATCAGCCCCAGCATTTT. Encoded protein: CASSLVTLGTGNQPQHF.

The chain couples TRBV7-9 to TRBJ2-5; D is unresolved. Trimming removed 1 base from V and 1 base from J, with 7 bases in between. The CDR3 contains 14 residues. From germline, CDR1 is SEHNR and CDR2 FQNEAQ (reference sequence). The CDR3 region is CASSLGQVQETQYF. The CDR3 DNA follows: TGTGCCAGCAGCTTAGGGCAGGTCCAAGAGACCCAGTACTTC. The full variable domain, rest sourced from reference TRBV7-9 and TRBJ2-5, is DTGVSQNPRHKITKRGQNVTFRCDPISEHNRLYWYRQTLGQGPEFLTYFQNEAQLEKSRLLSDRFSAERPKGSFSTLEIQRTEQGDSAMYLCASSLGQVQETQYFGPGTRLLVL.

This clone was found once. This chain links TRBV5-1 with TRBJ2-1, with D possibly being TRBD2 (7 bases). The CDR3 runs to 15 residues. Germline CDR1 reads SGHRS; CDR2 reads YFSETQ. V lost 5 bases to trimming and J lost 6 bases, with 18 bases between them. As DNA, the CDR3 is TGCGCCAGCAGGCCTAGCGGACTAGGGGGCAATGAGCAGTTCTTC. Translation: CASRPSGLGGNEQFF.

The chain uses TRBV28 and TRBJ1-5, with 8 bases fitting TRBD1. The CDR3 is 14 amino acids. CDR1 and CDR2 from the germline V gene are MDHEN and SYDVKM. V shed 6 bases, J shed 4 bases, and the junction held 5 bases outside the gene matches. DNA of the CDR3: TGTGCCAGCAGCAAACAGGGGGAGAATCAGCCCCAGCATTTT. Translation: CASSKQGENQPQHF. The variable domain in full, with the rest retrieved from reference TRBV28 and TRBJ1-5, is DVKVTQSSRYLVKRTGEKVFLECVQDMDHENMFWYRQDPGLGLRLIYFSYDVKMKEKGDIPEGYSVSREKKERFSLILESASTNQTSMYLCASSKQGENQPQHFGDGTRLSIL.

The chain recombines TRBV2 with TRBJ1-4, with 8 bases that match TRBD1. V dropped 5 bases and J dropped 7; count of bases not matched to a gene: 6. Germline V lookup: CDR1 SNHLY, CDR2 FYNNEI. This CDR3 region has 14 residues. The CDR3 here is CASSSSGGSEKLFF. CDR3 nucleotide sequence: TGTGCCAGCAGTTCCTCAGGGGGCTCTGAAAAACTGTTTTTT.

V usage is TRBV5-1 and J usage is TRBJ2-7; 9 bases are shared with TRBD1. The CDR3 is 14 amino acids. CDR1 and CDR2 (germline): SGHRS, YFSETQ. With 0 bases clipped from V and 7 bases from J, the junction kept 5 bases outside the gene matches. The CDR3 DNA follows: TGCGCCAGCAGCTTGGGGACAGGGGCCAGGGAGCAGTACTTC. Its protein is CASSLGTGAREQYF.

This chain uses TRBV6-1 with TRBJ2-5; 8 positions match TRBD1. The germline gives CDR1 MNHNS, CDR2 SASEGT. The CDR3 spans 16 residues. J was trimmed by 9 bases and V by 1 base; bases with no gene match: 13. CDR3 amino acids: CASSEVSMRQGSAQYF. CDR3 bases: TGTGCCAGCAGTGAAGTCAGTATGAGACAGGGGAGCGCCCAGTACTTC.

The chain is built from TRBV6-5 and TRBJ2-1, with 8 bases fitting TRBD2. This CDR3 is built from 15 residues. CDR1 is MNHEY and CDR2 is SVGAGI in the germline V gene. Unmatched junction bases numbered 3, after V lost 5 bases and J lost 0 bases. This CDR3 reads CASSRTSNSYNEQFF. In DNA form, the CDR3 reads TGTGCCAGCAGTCGGACTAGCAACTCCTACAATGAGCAGTTCTTC.

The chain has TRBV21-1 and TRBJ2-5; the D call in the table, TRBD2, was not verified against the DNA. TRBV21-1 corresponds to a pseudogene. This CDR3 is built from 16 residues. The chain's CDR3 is CASSKCISGNQETQYF. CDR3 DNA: TGTGCCAGCAGCAAGTGCATTAGCGGGAACCAAGAGACCCAGTACTTC.

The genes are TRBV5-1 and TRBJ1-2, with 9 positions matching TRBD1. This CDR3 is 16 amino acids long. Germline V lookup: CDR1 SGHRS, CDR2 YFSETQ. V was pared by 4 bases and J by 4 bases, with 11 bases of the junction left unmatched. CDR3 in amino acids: CASSPEPGQGTYGYTF. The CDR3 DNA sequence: TGCGCCAGCAGCCCGGAACCGGGACAGGGAACCTATGGCTACACCTTC.

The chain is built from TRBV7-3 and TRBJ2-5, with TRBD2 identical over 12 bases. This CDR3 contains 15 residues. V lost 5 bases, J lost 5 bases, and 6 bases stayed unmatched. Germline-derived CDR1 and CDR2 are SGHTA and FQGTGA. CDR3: CASSPGLAGRETQYF. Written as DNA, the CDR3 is TGTGCCAGCAGCCCCGGACTAGCGGGACGGGAGACCCAGTACTTC.

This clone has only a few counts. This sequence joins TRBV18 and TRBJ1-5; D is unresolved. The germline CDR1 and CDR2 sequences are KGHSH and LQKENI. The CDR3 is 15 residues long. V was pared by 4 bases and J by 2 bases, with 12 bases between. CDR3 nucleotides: TGTGCCAGCTCACAAAACGTGCAGGGCAATCAGCCCCAGCATTTT. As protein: CASSQNVQGNQPQHF.

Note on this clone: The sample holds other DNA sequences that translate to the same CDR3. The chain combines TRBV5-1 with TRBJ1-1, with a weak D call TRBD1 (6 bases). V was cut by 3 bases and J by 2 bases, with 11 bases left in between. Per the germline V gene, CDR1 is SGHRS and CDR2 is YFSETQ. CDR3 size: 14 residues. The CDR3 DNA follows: TGCGCCAGCAGCTCCGGGACAACTAACACTGAAGCTTTCTTT. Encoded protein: CASSSGTTNTEAFF.